Shown below are 22 T cell receptor beta chains from a single sample sequenced in a study of human T cells and chemical hapten exposure. From the RACE reads, TCRdb called clonotypes with MiXCR, one entry per CDR3 protein. The data contain approximately 57,000 distinct CDR3 sequences, around 10% of them singletons. Specified time point: pre-sensitization, week 0. Treatment denoted: therapeutic diphenylcyclopropenone sensitization with weekly scalp DPC. The source material was whole blood, sampled in connection with sensitization to the hapten diphenylcyclopropenone (DPC). The receptors come from a man aged 35 to 55 with alopecia areata. Some clones in this sample may be carry-over from other donors' samples.

This clonotype was seen more than once but under ten times. The chain couples TRBV7-9 to TRBJ1-6; no firm D call. Looked up from germline, CDR1 is SEHNR and CDR2 is FQNEAQ (reference sequence). The CDR3 extends over 13 amino acids. V dropped 0 bases and J dropped 7 bases, with 4 bases sitting between them. The CDR3 DNA follows: TGTGCCAGCAGCTTAGCGCGAAATTCACCCCTCCACTTT. This sequence encodes CASSLARNSPLHF.

This clonotype was recorded many times. The chain carries TRBV18 and TRBJ1-2; TRBD1 matches 9 bases. The CDR3 runs 17 residues. With V trimmed by 1 base and J by 6 bases, 12 bases remained unmatched. The V gene's germline CDR1 is KGHSH and CDR2 LQKENI. DNA of the CDR3: TGTGCCAGCTCACCACAAAAGGGACAGGGCCAAACTAATGGCTACACCTTC. Its translation: CASSPQKGQGQTNGYTF.

This clonotype was observed at least ten times. The chain links TRBV3-1 to TRBJ1-5, with 11 bases identical to TRBD1. CDR1 is LGHDT and CDR2 is YNNKEL in the germline V gene (reference sequence). The J segment lost 7 bases and the V segment lost 3 bases, leaving 5 bases of the junction unmatched. The CDR3 has 15 residues. This chain's CDR3 is CASSHGQGARQPQHF. The CDR3, as DNA: TGTGCCAGCAGCCACGGACAGGGGGCTAGGCAGCCCCAGCATTTT.

Many counts were recorded for this clonotype. This chain links TRBV28 with TRBJ2-1; D not resolved. The germline CDR1 and CDR2 sequences are MDHEN and SYDVKM. The CDR3 length is 12 residues. The V end lost 6 bases, the J end lost 0 bases, and 3 bases lay between the germline ends. The CDR3 region is CASSPSYNEQFF. Here the CDR3 DNA reads TGTGCCAGCAGCCCCTCCTACAATGAGCAGTTCTTC.

As to this clonotype: This may come from a read error, since a much larger clone is one base off. V and J are TRBV6-2 or TRBV6-3 and TRBJ2-7, with 8 nucleotides matching TRBD1. Germline CDR1 reads MNHEY; CDR2 reads SVGEGT. CDR3 length: 15 residues. J gave up 3 bases and V 2 bases, and 6 bases lay outside the gene matches. The CDR3, as DNA: TGTGCCAGCAGTTACGGGACAGGAGCCTACTACGAGCAGTACTTC. Encoded protein: CASSYGTGAYYEQYF.

This clonotype appeared a few times. The chain carries TRBV28 and TRBJ2-3; TRBD2 matches at 7 bases. Germline CDR1 MDHEN, CDR2 SYDVKM. V shed 7 bases and J 0 bases; nucleotides not matched to a gene: 7. The CDR3 consists of 15 residues. The CDR3 nucleotides read TGTGCCAGCAATCTCCGGGACTATAGCACAGATACGCAGTATTTT. Its protein is CASNLRDYSTDTQYF.

This clonotype was seen more than once but under ten times. CDR3 sequence reads: CASNLWGNTEAFF. CDR3 DNA sequence: TGTGCCAGCAACCTTTGGGGGAACACTGAAGCTTTCTTT. The chain couples TRBV28 to TRBJ1-1, with D uncertain. CDR3 length equals 13 residues. Germline assignment: CDR1 MDHEN and CDR2 SYDVKM. The V and J ends lost 7 bases and 1 base respectively, with 10 bases between them.

This clonotype was observed many times. The chain couples TRBV6-2 or TRBV6-3 to TRBJ2-5; D may be TRBD1 or TRBD2 (5 bases each). V gave up 5 bases and J gave up 2 bases, with 18 bases separating them. Germline values: CDR1 MNHEY, CDR2 SVGEGT. The CDR3 contains 16 residues. CDR3 sequence (DNA): TGTGCCAGCAGTCTATCGTTCGGGACGGAGCAAGAGACCCAGTACTTC. This encodes CASSLSFGTEQETQYF.

This clonotype was observed at least ten times. The rearrangement joins TRBV6-2 or TRBV6-3 to TRBJ2-6; no definite D call. V was shortened by 6 bases and J by 17 bases, with 17 bases between the two germline ends. Germline-derived CDR1 and CDR2 are MNHEY and SVGEGT. The CDR3 covers 12 residues. The CDR3 protein is CASSTPLGSMTF. The CDR3 nucleotides read TGTGCCAGCAGCACCCCCTTGGGCTCCATGACTTTC.

This clonotype appeared a few times. This sequence joins TRBV28 and TRBJ2-6; D is unclear. Deletions cut 6 bases from V and 0 bases from J, with 3 bases between. This CDR3 is built from 13 residues. Germline V gene data show CDR1 as MDHEN and CDR2 as SYDVKM. The CDR3 region is CASSGSGANVLTF. CDR3 sequence (DNA): TGTGCCAGCAGCGGCTCTGGGGCCAACGTCCTGACTTTC.

This clonotype was detected a few times. The DNA for the CDR3 is TGTGCCAGCAGCCAAGGGGTGGCAGGGGGCACTGAAGCTTTCTTT. This gives the protein CASSQGVAGGTEAFF. V gene TRBV3-1 combines with J gene TRBJ1-1; 7 nucleotides line up with TRBD1. The germline V gene has CDR1 LGHDT and CDR2 YNNKEL (reference sequence). Trimming took 1 base from V and 4 from J; bases not matched to a gene: 6. This CDR3 is built from 15 residues.

This clonotype was observed at least ten times. V is TRBV6-6 and J is TRBJ1-5, with D unresolved. CDR3 length equals 14 residues. The germline gives CDR1 MNHNY, CDR2 SVGAGI (reference sequence). V lost 0 bases and J lost 6, with 9 bases in between. In DNA form, the CDR3 reads TGTGCCAGCAGTTACTCGGGGTCGGGTCAGCCCCAGCATTTT. This translates into CASSYSGSGQPQHF.

This clonotype was recorded a few times. This chain uses TRBV20-1 with TRBJ2-3; the D gene is possibly TRBD2 (6 bases). With 6 bases removed from V and 3 bases from J, the gap between germline ends came to 19 bases. CDR1 DFQATT and CDR2 SNEGSKA come from the germline V gene (reference sequence). The CDR3 extends over 15 amino acids. In DNA form, the CDR3 reads TGCAGTGCCGGGGGTACGGGAGCAGGAACAGATACGCAGTATTTT. It yields the protein CSAGGTGAGTDTQYF.

This clonotype showed up just a few times. The V and J genes are TRBV5-4 and TRBJ2-4; no firm D call. Germline V gene data show CDR1 as SGHNT and CDR2 as YYREEE (reference sequence). V was pared by 4 bases and J by 0 bases, with 11 bases between. The CDR3 extends over 15 amino acids. As DNA, the CDR3 is TGTGCCAGCAGCGCCGGGCATTTAGCCAAAAACATTCAGTACTTC. Its translation is CASSAGHLAKNIQYF. The variable domain in full, with the rest retrieved from reference TRBV5-4 and TRBJ2-4, is ETGVTQSPTHLIKTRGQQVTLRCSSQSGHNTVSWYQQALGQGPQFIFQYYREEENGRGNFPPRFSGLQFPNYSSELNVNALELDDSALYLCASSAGHLAKNIQYFGAGTRLSVL.

The sample holds a few counts of this clonotype. J is TRBJ2-2 and V is TRBV9; TRBD1 is a possible D gene (6 bases). The CDR3 covers 17 residues. Trimming removed 0 bases at V and 0 bases at J, with 12 bases between. The germline CDR1 and CDR2 sequences are SGDLS and YYNGEE. The CDR3 DNA sequence: TGTGCCAGCAGCGTAGATCGCGACAGGCCGAACACCGGGGAGCTGTTTTTT. Its translation is CASSVDRDRPNTGELFF.

The genes are TRBV20-1 and TRBJ2-5, with D uncertain. Trimming removed 3 bases at V and 5 bases at J, with 4 bases between. The CDR3 totals 10 residues. Germline V lookup: CDR1 DFQATT, CDR2 SNEGSKA (reference sequence). The CDR3 region is CSASFETQYF. DNA for the CDR3: TGCAGTGCTAGTTTCGAGACCCAGTACTTC.

Only a few counts were recorded for this clonotype. The rearrangement joins TRBV5-1 to TRBJ2-1; 14 positions agree with TRBD2. The CDR3 loop spans 15 amino acids. Looked up from germline, CDR1 is SGHRS and CDR2 is YFSETQ. V lost 2 bases and J lost 16; bases outside the gene matches: 11. CDR3 in DNA: TGCGCCAGCAGCTTTTCCGGGACTAGCGGGGGCGATACATTCTTC. Translating it yields CASSFSGTSGGDTFF.

The table lists this clonotype with many counts. V and J are TRBV7-6 and TRBJ2-5; the D gene is possibly TRBD1 (6 bases). Trimming stripped 5 bases from V and 1 base from J, with 14 bases between. The CDR3 has 15 residues. The germline CDR1 and CDR2 sequences are SGHVS and FNYEAQ. CDR3 sequence reads: CASSVGAPPQETQYF. In DNA, the CDR3 is TGTGCCAGCAGCGTGGGGGCACCGCCCCAAGAGACCCAGTACTTC. The variable domain in full, with the rest retrieved from reference TRBV7-6 and TRBJ2-5, is GAGVSQSPRYKVTKRGQDVALRCDPISGHVSLYWYRQALGQGPEFLTYFNYEAQQDKSGLPNDRFSAERPEGSISTLTIQRTEQRDSAMYRCASSVGAPPQETQYFGPGTRLLVL.

This clonotype has a handful of counts. The CDR3 reads CASSPTSGTDTQYF. As DNA, the CDR3 is TGTGCCAGCAGCCCCACTAGCGGCACAGATACGCAGTATTTT. V usage is TRBV5-4 and J usage is TRBJ2-3; 7 bases are shared with TRBD2. Trimming took 4 bases from V and 1 from J; bases not matched to a gene: 3. This CDR3 region has 14 residues. Germline CDR1 is SGHNT and CDR2 is YYREEE (reference sequence).

This chain joins TRBV3-1 and TRBJ2-1, with 9 bases fitting TRBD2. This CDR3 contains 16 residues. Losses at the gene ends were 1 base for V and 0 bases for J; bases not matched to a gene: 1. Germline loops: CDR1 LGHDT, CDR2 YNNKEL (reference sequence). The CDR3 loop reads CASSQGLADSYNEQFF. CDR3 in DNA: TGTGCCAGCAGCCAAGGACTAGCGGACTCCTACAATGAGCAGTTCTTC.

There are a few counts of this clonotype. The rearrangement uses TRBV20-1 and TRBJ1-5; D is perhaps TRBD1 (6 bases). The CDR3 is made up of 13 amino acids. The V gene lost 3 bases and the J gene lost 11 bases, with 17 bases spanning the gap. CDR1 DFQATT and CDR2 SNEGSKA come from the germline V gene (reference sequence). CDR3 sequence reads: CSASKGTRSSQHF. CDR3 coding DNA: TGCAGTGCTAGTAAAGGGACACGGTCGTCCCAGCATTTT.

In its sample, this clonotype was seen many times. The rearrangement uses TRBV15 and TRBJ2-1, with 8 bases lining up with TRBD1. The CDR3 has 19 residues. CDR1 and CDR2 from the germline V gene are LNHNV and YYDKDF (reference sequence). V was clipped by 5 bases and J by 6 bases; unmatched bases: 21. The CDR3 protein is CATSDRTGIQNYPFNEQFF. CDR3 nucleotides: TGTGCCACCAGCGACAGGACAGGGATCCAAAACTATCCCTTCAATGAGCAGTTCTTC.